This T cell receptor (beta chain) was identified during a study of regulatory T cells in long-lasting Graves disease. On this clonotype itself: This may arise from a read error, as a much more abundant clone is one base away.

For TCR beta, libraries came from iRepertoire HTBI primers and Arm-PCR of CDR3 regions. One entry per CDR3 protein, called by TCRdb with MiXCR from the multiplex PCR reads. The sample carries 500,000 to 700,000 distinct CDR3 sequences, roughly 15% recorded once. The CDR3 has 13 amino acids. Trimming took off 5 bases at V and 5 bases at J, with 12 bases between the two ends. Germline values: CDR1 SGHTA, CDR2 FQGNSA. The time point: newly diagnosed GD, antithyroid drugs for less than 3 months. Preparation of the TCR library used RNA extracted from PBMCs. These same records also appear under a second study, on T cells in Graves' hyperthyroidism and ophthalmopathy.

The source is a woman under 40 with Graves disease. Sequenced here: peripheral blood mononuclear cells (PBMCs), sampled at new diagnosis, from a patient treated with antithyroid drugs. The J gene is TRBJ1-2, the V gene TRBV7-2, with a possible D match to TRBD1 (5 bases). The DNA for the CDR3 is TGTGCCAGCAGCACCGGGGCAGGGTATGGCTACACCTTC. This translates into CASSTGAGYGYTF.